The 13 T cell receptor beta chains listed next were all sequenced from one sample in a study of blood T cell repertoires in COVID-19 (dated by TCRdb to 2020 to 2021). Receptor amplification or capture employed the immunoSEQ multiplex PCR assay. TCRdb's version of the immuneACCESS table is confined to in-frame rearrangements and falls short of the full clone set. An unresolved V gene accounts for under half of the shortfall where checked; the remainder is of unknown origin. Counted in this sample were 320,000 or so clones; over 80% of them appeared once. Less than 5.5% of the sample belongs to the ten largest clones. Sequencing was carried out using PBMCs or T cells enriched from blood (not recorded which). All receptors derive from a young man who had recovered from COVID-19.

The V call is TRBV5-6, the J call TRBJ1-2; 9 nucleotides match TRBD1. J lost 5 bases, V lost 7 bases, and 6 bases had no gene match. The CDR3 totals 13 residues. Germline CDR1 and CDR2: SGHDT and YYEEEE. CDR3 coding DNA: TGTGCCAGCCACACAGGGGGCCCATATGGCTACACCTTC. Protein: CASHTGGPYGYTF.

This clone came up a few times. The V and J genes are TRBV2 and TRBJ2-7; TRBD2 is a possible D gene (6 bases). V shed 10 bases and J shed 3 bases, with 22 bases lying between them. Germline V gene data show CDR1 as SNHLY and CDR2 as FYNNEI. The CDR3 is 15 amino acids. The CDR3 coding sequence is TGTGCCACCAGGATAGGGGTTGCGGGGAACTACGAGCAGTACTTC. Translated: CATRIGVAGNYEQYF.

V usage is TRBV5-1 and J usage is TRBJ2-7; 8 bases are a match to TRBD2. The CDR3 sequence is 16 residues long. CDR1 is SGHRS, CDR2 YFSETQ, per germline. V shed 7 bases, J shed 0 bases, and the junction held 12 bases outside the gene matches. The CDR3, as DNA: TGCGCCAGCTTCCCCGTTAGCGGGGCGAGCTCCTACGAGCAGTACTTC. Its translation is CASFPVSGASSYEQYF.

The chain links TRBV6-1 to TRBJ2-1, with D uncertain. The CDR3 covers 15 residues. Trimming stripped 2 bases from V and 2 bases from J, with 10 bases between. Germline loops: CDR1 MNHNS, CDR2 SASEGT. The CDR3 nucleotides read TGTGCCAGCAGTGAAAACTTTCTGGCCTACAATGAGCAGTTCTTC. This sequence encodes CASSENFLAYNEQFF.

This chain uses TRBV28 with TRBJ1-4; D gene unclear. V lost 4 bases, J lost 0 bases, and 9 bases lay in between. The CDR3 runs 15 residues. Germline CDR1 reads MDHEN; CDR2 reads SYDVKM. Here the CDR3 DNA reads TGTGCCAGCAGTTCCTCGCAGACAACTAATGAAAAACTGTTTTTT. This sequence encodes CASSSSQTTNEKLFF.

The genes are TRBV19 and TRBJ1-2; maybe TRBD1 (5 bases). Germline V lookup: CDR1 LNHDA, CDR2 SQIVND (reference sequence). There are 13 residues in the CDR3. V lost 2 bases and J lost 8, with 12 bases in between. The CDR3 DNA is TGTGCCAGTAGTATACTAGGGGCGCGGGGCTACACCTTC. Its translation is CASSILGARGYTF.

This chain uses TRBV11-2 with TRBJ1-1; weak D call: TRBD1 (5 bases). Trimming pared 5 bases from V and 1 base from J, leaving 11 bases between. Germline V lookup: CDR1 SGHAT, CDR2 FQNNGV. The CDR3 covers 14 residues. The CDR3 coding sequence is TGTGCCAGCAGCGTCACCGGGGGGAACACTGAAGCTTTCTTT. Its protein is CASSVTGGNTEAFF.

This chain connects TRBV9 to TRBJ1-3; no reliable D call. There are 13 residues in the CDR3. Between the trimmed V and J ends, which lost 4 bases and 4 bases, there was a span of 9 bases. Germline-derived CDR1 and CDR2 are SGDLS and YYNGEE. CDR3 sequence: CASSPGFGNTIYF. CDR3 coding DNA: TGTGCCAGCAGCCCCGGTTTCGGAAACACCATATATTTT.

This rearrangement joins TRBV6-6 to TRBJ1-3; D call uncertain. V dropped 2 bases and J dropped 3 bases, with 11 bases sitting between them. Germline CDR1 reads MNHNY; CDR2 reads SVGAGI (reference sequence). This CDR3 comprises 15 residues. The CDR3 DNA sequence: TGTGCCAGCAGTTACAACAGCCCTCGTGGAAACACCATATATTTT. Translating it yields CASSYNSPRGNTIYF.

The chain combines TRBV19 with TRBJ1-1; the D gene is possibly TRBD1 (6 bases). V shed 4 bases and J shed 1 base, with 13 bases lying between them. The CDR3 contains 15 residues. Per germline, CDR1 LNHDA and CDR2 SQIVND (reference sequence). The CDR3 nucleotides read TGTGCCAGTAGTACAAGGGGGAGTCAGAACACTGAAGCTTTCTTT. It yields the protein CASSTRGSQNTEAFF.

The rearrangement joins TRBV27 to TRBJ1-4; D possibly corresponds to TRBD1 (6 bases). Trimming removed 5 bases at V and 7 bases at J, with 17 bases between. The CDR3 consists of 15 residues. Per the germline V gene, CDR1 is MNHEY and CDR2 is SMNVEV (reference sequence). CDR3 residues: CASSPLQGRVEKLFF. DNA of the CDR3: TGTGCCAGCAGTCCTCTACAGGGCCGGGTTGAAAAACTGTTTTTT.

The V call is TRBV11-2, the J call TRBJ2-5; TRBD1 is a possible D gene (7 bases). V was cut by 1 base and J by 5 bases, with 17 bases left in between. Germline assignment: CDR1 SGHAT and CDR2 FQNNGV. The CDR3 has 16 amino acids. CDR3 sequence reads: CASSLGDRDRGETQYF. CDR3 bases: TGTGCCAGCAGCTTAGGTGACAGGGACCGGGGGGAGACCCAGTACTTC. The whole variable domain, remainder taken from reference TRBV11-2 and TRBJ2-5, is EAGVAQSPRYKIIEKRQSVAFWCNPISGHATLYWYQQILGQGPKLLIQFQNNGVVDDSQLPKDRFSAERLKGVDSTLKIQPAKLEDSAVYLCASSLGDRDRGETQYFGPGTRLLVL.

The rearrangement links TRBV5-1 to TRBJ1-1; 8 bases line up with TRBD1. J was trimmed by 10 bases and V by 4 bases; bases with no gene match: 3. Germline CDR1 reads SGHRS; CDR2 reads YFSETQ. The CDR3 is made up of 11 amino acids. In nucleotides, the CDR3 is TGCGCCAGCAGCCACACAGGGGGAGCTTTCTTT. Translation gives CASSHTGGAFF.